This T cell receptor (beta chain) was captured in a study of blood T cell repertoires in COVID-19. Overall study: The cDNA or gDNA used as material had been derived from T cells, B-cell-depleted T cells, or PBMCs.

There are 14 residues in the CDR3. V was pared by 4 bases and J by 5 bases, with 3 bases of the junction left unmatched. Germline V gene sequence: CDR1 KGHSH, CDR2 LQKENI. Using immunoSEQ multiplex PCR, the repertoire was profiled, and TCRdb retains in-frame clones only, with some absent. The sample shows over 25,000 clones, 92% of them seen only once. The gene calls are TRBV18 and TRBJ2-7, with 12 bases lining up with TRBD1. This receptor was identified in a man aged 50-60 years with active COVID-19. Input material: peripheral blood. The CDR3 here is CASSLGTGGDEQYF. DNA of the CDR3: TGTGCCAGCTCACTCGGGACAGGGGGCGACGAGCAGTACTTC.